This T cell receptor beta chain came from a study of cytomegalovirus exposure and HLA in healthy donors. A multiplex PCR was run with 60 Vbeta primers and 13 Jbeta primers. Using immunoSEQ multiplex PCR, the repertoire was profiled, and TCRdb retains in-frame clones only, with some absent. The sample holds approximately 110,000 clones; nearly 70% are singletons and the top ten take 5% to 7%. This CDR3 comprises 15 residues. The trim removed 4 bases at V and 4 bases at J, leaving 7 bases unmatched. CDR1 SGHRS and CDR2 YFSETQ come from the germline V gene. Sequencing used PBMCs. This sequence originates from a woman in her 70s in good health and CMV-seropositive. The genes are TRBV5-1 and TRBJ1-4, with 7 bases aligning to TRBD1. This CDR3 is CASSATGNNNEKLFF. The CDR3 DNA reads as TGCGCCAGCAGCGCGACAGGGAACAATAATGAAAAACTGTTTTTT.